This is a list of T cell receptor beta chains from one sample in a study of T cells in Graves' hyperthyroidism and ophthalmopathy. One entry per CDR3 protein, called by TCRdb with MiXCR from the multiplex PCR reads. The data contain hundreds of thousands of distinct CDR3 sequences, around 13% of them singletons. Material: blood. The receptors originated from a young woman with Graves' hyperthyroidism that later progressed to Graves' ophthalmopathy. Both conserved end residues are part of each CDR3. Each record gives: V gene, clone size, D gene, J gene, CDR3 DNA, CDR3 protein. D genes are given only for firm matches. The listing skips clone size in some rows; elsewhere it reads once, few, many or a size class.

TRBV7-9	many	NA	TRBJ2-7	TGTGCCAGCAGCTCCGCACAGGGTATCTACGAGCAGTACTTC	CASSSAQGIYEQYF
TRBV6-1	NA	NA	TRBJ2-5	TGTGCCAGTAGGGGGGAGCGGTACCAAGAGACCCAGTACTTC	CASRGERYQETQYF
TRBV7-9	many	TRBD2	TRBJ2-3	TGTGCCAGCACCTTGGGACTAGCGGGGGAGGCAGATACGCAGTATTTT	CASTLGLAGEADTQYF
TRBV7-9	many	NA	TRBJ2-1	TGTGCCAGCAGCTCTCTAGTGGAGGAGCAGTTCTTC	CASSSLVEEQFF
TRBV5-6	few	NA	TRBJ1-2	TGTGCCAGCAGCACTAGGACGACTGGCTACACCTTC	CASSTRTTGYTF
TRBV2	many	NA	TRBJ2-1	TGTGCCAGCAGTGGGGCAGGGGGAGGGAATGAGCAGTTCTTC	CASSGAGGGNEQFF
TRBV30	many	NA	TRBJ2-3	TGTGCCTGTGGAGGAGGGTCCTTAAGCACAGATACGCAGTATTTT	CACGGGSLSTDTQYF
TRBV12-3/TRBV12-4	many	TRBD1	TRBJ2-1	TGTGCCAGCAGTTTAGTAGCCGGGACAGGTGATGAGCAGTTCTTC	CASSLVAGTGDEQFF
TRBV7-2	many	NA	TRBJ2-1	TGTGCCAGCAGCTTAGAAAACAATGAGCAGTTCTTC	CASSLENNEQFF
TRBV18	NA	NA	TRBJ2-5	TGTGCCAGCTCCTATTGGGACGGAGAGACCCAGTACTTC	CASSYWDGETQYF
TRBV12-3/TRBV12-4	NA	NA	TRBJ2-7	TGTGCCAGCAGTTTAAAAGCTTTCGGCGACTCCTACGAGCAGTACTTC	CASSLKAFGDSYEQYF
TRBV6-1	many	TRBD1	TRBJ2-1	TGTGCCAGCAGTTCCTATGGACAGGGTTCCTACAATGAGCAGTTCTTC	CASSSYGQGSYNEQFF
TRBV7-2	many	NA	TRBJ2-7	TGTGCCAGCAGCTTAGTCAGGGGCCCCTACGAGCAGTACTTC	CASSLVRGPYEQYF
TRBV3-1	many	NA	TRBJ2-1	TGTGCCAGCAGCCAAGACGGCGGAACCTACAATGAGCAGTTCTTC	CASSQDGGTYNEQFF
TRBV6-5	many	NA	TRBJ2-1	TGTGCCAGCAGTTACAGGGCACTAGCCTACAATGAGCAGTTCTTC	CASSYRALAYNEQFF
TRBV11-1	many	TRBD1	TRBJ2-1	TGTGCCAGCAGCTACCATGACAGGGTTATCTACAATGAGCAGTTCTTC	CASSYHDRVIYNEQFF
TRBV11-2	many	NA	TRBJ2-2	TGTGCCAGCAGCTTAAGGGGAGTCTCCTCCGGGGAGCTGTTTTTT	CASSLRGVSSGELFF
TRBV7-3	many	NA	TRBJ2-2	TGTGCCAGCAGCGAACAGGGAGGCACCGGGGAGCTGTTTTTT	CASSEQGGTGELFF
TRBV6-1	once	NA	TRBJ2-1	TGTGCCAGTGAAGGATCAAGCTCCTACAATGAGCAGTTCTTC	CASEGSSSYNEQFF
TRBV10-3	many	TRBD2	TRBJ2-7	TGTGCCATCAGTGTGGCCGGGACTAGCGGGAGTCACGAGCAGTACTTC	CAISVAGTSGSHEQYF
TRBV6-2/TRBV6-3	many	TRBD2	TRBJ2-3	TGTGCCAGCAGTATCGGGGGACTAGCGGCAGATACGCAGTATTTT	CASSIGGLAADTQYF
TRBV6-1	NA	NA	TRBJ2-7	TGTGCCAGCAGTGAAGCAAAATACGAGCAGTACTTC	CASSEAKYEQYF
TRBV7-8	few	NA	TRBJ2-7	TGTGCCAGCAGCCCCCTCATGTCGACCCGGACCTCCTACGAGCAGTACTTC	CASSPLMSTRTSYEQYF
TRBV11-3	many	TRBD1	TRBJ1-1	TGTGCCAGCACCCTGCCGGGACAGGGGCCCACTGAAGCTTTCTTT	CASTLPGQGPTEAFF
TRBV20-1	NA	NA	TRBJ1-2	TGCAGTGCTCGCCACTTCCCCCCAGACCGTTACTACTATGGCTACACCTTC	CSARHFPPDRYYYGYTF
TRBV18	many	NA	TRBJ1-1	TGTGCCAGCTCAGCTCGGGACCGCCTGAACACTGAAGCTTTCTTT	CASSARDRLNTEAFF
TRBV6-5	many	TRBD1	TRBJ1-2	TGTGCCAGCAGTTACATGGACAGGGGAGTGGCTTGGGGCTACACCTTC	CASSYMDRGVAWGYTF
TRBV14	NA	TRBD2	TRBJ2-1	TGTGCCAGCAGCCTCCCGGGGGGTAATGAGCAGTTCTTC	CASSLPGGNEQFF
TRBV5-1	NA	TRBD2	TRBJ2-5	TGCGCCAGCAGCGCGGAAGGACTAGCGGGATATTCGGGGGAGACCCAGTACTTC	CASSAEGLAGYSGETQYF
TRBV18	many	NA	TRBJ2-3	TGTGCCAGCTCACCACAGACTGACGCCACAGATACGCAGTATTTT	CASSPQTDATDTQYF
TRBV20-1	many	NA	TRBJ1-5	TGCAGTGCTAGTGACGTGGAAGTAAGTCAGCCCCAGCATTTT	CSASDVEVSQPQHF
TRBV6-5	many	TRBD2	TRBJ2-1	TGTGCCAGCAGTTACTCGGCAGCGGGAGGTGCCTACAATGAGCAGTTCTTC	CASSYSAAGGAYNEQFF
TRBV2	many	TRBD1	TRBJ1-2	TGTGCCAGCAGTGCTACAGGGGGCTGGTATGGCTACACCTTC	CASSATGGWYGYTF
TRBV5-1	many	NA	TRBJ2-1	TGCGCCAGCAGCTCGCACTTGGACACAGGGTACAATGAGCAGTTCTTC	CASSSHLDTGYNEQFF
TRBV7-3	few	TRBD2	TRBJ2-5	TGTGCCAGCAGCTCCCGGACTAGCGGCGTCGTGGTGGTGACCCAGTACTTC	CASSSRTSGVVVVTQYF
TRBV9	few	TRBD2	TRBJ2-1	TGTGCCAGCAGACCTTCAGCGGGAGGGATCAATGAGCAGTTCTTC	CASRPSAGGINEQFF
TRBV19	many	NA	TRBJ1-2	TGTGCCAGTAGTCCCCGGGCGGGCAACTATGGCTACACCTTC	CASSPRAGNYGYTF
TRBV6-2/TRBV6-3	NA	NA	TRBJ2-7	TGTGCCAGCACGCTTCAGATCCTCCCCTCCGAGCAGTACTTC	CASTLQILPSEQYF
TRBV7-3	many	NA	TRBJ1-1	TGTGCCAGCAGCTCTCGCTTGTGGACTGAAGCTTTCTTT	CASSSRLWTEAFF
TRBV27	many	NA	TRBJ1-4	TGTGCCAGCAGTTCGATTAGGTCCGGGACGGATAATGAAAAACTGTTTTTT	CASSSIRSGTDNEKLFF
TRBV19	NA	NA	TRBJ1-1	TGTGCCAGTGGGTACTTGGACACTGAAGCTTTCTTT	CASGYLDTEAFF
TRBV6-2/TRBV6-3	NA	NA	TRBJ2-1	TGTGCCAGCAGACTGGACGATGAGCAGTTCTTC	CASRLDDEQFF
TRBV28	many	NA	TRBJ2-5	TGTGCCAGCAATATACGGGACTCTATACAACACTTC	CASNIRDSIQHF
TRBV2	many	NA	TRBJ2-5	TGTGCCAGCAGGCAGGGAGTTGGGGAGACCCAGTACTTC	CASRQGVGETQYF
TRBV6-2/TRBV6-3	many	TRBD2	TRBJ2-3	TGTGCCAGCAGTTACTCCCAGCGGGAGGTGAGAGATACGCAGTATTTT	CASSYSQREVRDTQYF
TRBV15	few	NA	TRBJ1-5	TGTGCCACCAGCAGAGATATGGCAAGGGAACAGCCCCAGCATTTT	CATSRDMAREQPQHF
TRBV13	many	NA	TRBJ2-7	TGTGCCAGCACCCCGGGGGGACAGATCTACGAGCAGTACTTC	CASTPGGQIYEQYF
TRBV20-1	many	TRBD2	TRBJ2-4	TGCAGTGCTATCGGCAGGGAGGGAGCCAAAAACATTCAGTACTTC	CSAIGREGAKNIQYF
TRBV18	NA	NA	TRBJ2-3	TGTGCCGGCTCACCCAACAGTGGCACAGATACGCAGTATTTT	CAGSPNSGTDTQYF
TRBV9	few	TRBD2	TRBJ2-7	TGTGCCAGCAGCTCCGGCGCCGGGACTAGGTTCGTGGTCTACGAGCAGTACTTC	CASSSGAGTRFVVYEQYF
TRBV12-3/TRBV12-4	NA	NA	TRBJ2-2	TGTGCCAGCACACAATCAGTGGCCACCGGGGAGCTGTTTTTT	CASTQSVATGELFF
TRBV9	NA	TRBD2	TRBJ2-1	TGTGCCAGCAGCGAGGAGGCCCCTAGCGGGGCCTACAATGAGCAGTTCTTC	CASSEEAPSGAYNEQFF
TRBV10-3	many	TRBD2	TRBJ2-2	TGTGCCATCACATCGACGCTGACTAGCCCTAACACCGGGGAGCTGTTTTTT	CAITSTLTSPNTGELFF
TRBV20-1	few	NA	TRBJ1-4	TGCAGTGCTGCCCCTCCGGCGCAAATCGAAAAACTGTTTTTT	CSAAPPAQIEKLFF
TRBV12-3/TRBV12-4	many	NA	TRBJ2-1	TGTGCCAGCAGTCTCAGGGCCTACAATGAGCAGTTCTTC	CASSLRAYNEQFF